This T cell receptor beta chain comes out of a study of shared clonotypes between healthy human individuals. Genomic DNA from each subset was divided evenly over several immunoSEQ plates. Replicate PCRs run on sorted subsets employed 200 ng DNA, 30,000 to 35,000 T cell genomes. TCRdb's table, derived via immunoSEQ multiplex PCR, lists solely in-frame clones and lacks some. Of over 2 million clones in the sample, approximately 95% were seen once. This clone has a handful of counts. No antigen is known for it. Findings and limits, study-wide: A reduction in generation probabilities was seen for non-shared clonotypes relative to those shared by all four donors. The researchers took only blood, and tissue repertoires probably look different.

V lost 0 bases and J 2 bases, leaving 19 bases between the germline ends. The CDR3 has 17 amino acids. Germline-derived CDR1 and CDR2 are GTSNPN and SVGIG (reference sequence). This TCR came from a man aged 18 to 30 in good health. The chain uses TRBV30 and TRBJ1-2, with D maybe TRBD1 (6 bases). The sample was naive CD4+ T cells sorted from blood. Subset indicated: CD45RA+ positively selected. DNA of the CDR3: TGTGCCTGGAGTGTCCTAATTAGACAGGCGAGGAACTATGGCTACACCTTC. It specifies CAWSVLIRQARNYGYTF.